The clone carrying this TCR beta chain occurred many times. The antigen remains undetermined. One junction end disagrees with the germline gene, perhaps due to a read error. The sample is drawn from a study of T cells in Graves' hyperthyroidism and ophthalmopathy. Overall study findings and caveats: Also found in blood were most expanded thyroid clonotypes above 0.001.

Uncontrolled infection, other autoimmune disease, pregnancy and lactation each barred patients from inclusion. RNA transcripts yielded amplified TCR beta CDR3 regions. HTBI primers were the set used in a first-round RT-PCR of the TCR CDR3. TCRdb called the multiplex PCR reads again in MiXCR, with one record for every CDR3 protein. The sample comprises about 300,000 distinct CDR3 sequences, approximately 15% of which are singletons, and around a third rests with the top ten. The CDR3 is 11 residues long. Germline CDR1 LGHDT, CDR2 YNNKEL (reference sequence). Specimen: blood. The sequence was collected from a man younger than 40 with Graves' hyperthyroidism. This rearrangement joins TRBV3-1 to TRBJ2-3; D remains ambiguous. The CDR3 region has the DNA TGTGCCAGCAGTCAAGGAGATACGCAGTATTTT. Residues: CASSQGDTQYF.